This TCR beta chain was retrieved from a study of early T cells in non-severe SARS-CoV-2 infection. The CDR3 is 13 residues long. The germline V and J ends were trimmed by 6 bases and 6 bases, with 14 bases remaining between them. The germline gives CDR1 ENHRY, CDR2 SYGVKD. TCRdb reprocessed the 5' RACE reads via MiXCR and lists one record per CDR3 protein. The table lists some 64,000 distinct CDR3 sequences, roughly 18% of them singletons. The chain carries TRBV10-3 and TRBJ1-2; a weak D match, TRBD1 (6 bases). The source was whole blood, collected at baseline. This sequence originates from an adult who was a healthcare worker with PCR-confirmed SARS-CoV-2 infection or an uninfected control (not recorded which). This chain's CDR3 is CAISPPGEHGYTF. The CDR3, as DNA: TGTGCCATCAGCCCACCAGGGGAGCATGGCTACACCTTC.